This T cell receptor beta chain was found in a study of CD8 T cells in ankylosing spondylitis. Whole-study results and caveats: Reportedly, significant enrichment of disease-linked clones occurred in matched ankylosing spondylitis synovial fluid. Blood of patients with ankylosing spondylitis appeared to be characterized by a TCR beta motif of about eight highly homologous variants.

This CDR3 is 15 amino acids long. Germline V gives CDR1 KGHSH, CDR2 LQKENI. J lost 4 bases, V lost 3 bases, and 9 bases had no gene match. This clonotype was seen more than once but under ten times. Its antigen is currently unknown. TCRdb recomputed calls from the 5' RACE reads with MiXCR, one row per CDR3 protein. The table lists around 100,000 distinct CDR3 sequences, 9% of them singletons, with under 35% in the top ten. This TCR came from a male donor with ankylosing spondylitis. The specimen sequenced was blood, either unsorted or a sorted T cell fraction (not recorded which). The chain is built from TRBV18 and TRBJ2-7; 7 nucleotides align to TRBD1. Here the CDR3 DNA reads TGTGCCAGCTCACCTTCGGGACAGTCCTTTTACGAGCAGTACTTC. Translating it yields CASSPSGQSFYEQYF.